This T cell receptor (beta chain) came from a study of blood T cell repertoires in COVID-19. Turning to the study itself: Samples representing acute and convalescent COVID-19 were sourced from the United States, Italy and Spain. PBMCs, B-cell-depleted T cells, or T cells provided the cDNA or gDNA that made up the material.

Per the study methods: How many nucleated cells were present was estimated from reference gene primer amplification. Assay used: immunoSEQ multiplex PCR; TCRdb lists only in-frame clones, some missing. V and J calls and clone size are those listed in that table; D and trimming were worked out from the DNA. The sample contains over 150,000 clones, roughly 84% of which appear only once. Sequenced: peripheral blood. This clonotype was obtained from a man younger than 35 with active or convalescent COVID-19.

CDR3 bases: TGTGCCATCAGAGCCGGGACTAGCGGGGACGGGAATGAGCAGTTCTTC. Residues: CAIRAGTSGDGNEQFF. The V call is TRBV10-3, the J call TRBJ2-1; 13 positions match TRBD2. CDR3 length: 16 residues. V lost 6 bases to trimming and J lost 7 bases; unmatched junction nucleotides: 9. From germline, CDR1 is ENHRY and CDR2 SYGVKD.